Listed here are 13 T cell receptor beta chains from one sample, sequenced in a study of blood T cell repertoires in COVID-19. Using immunoSEQ multiplex PCR, the repertoire was profiled, and TCRdb retains in-frame clones only, with some absent. The data hold hundreds of thousands of clones, with 70% to 90% observed a single time. Sequenced: PBMCs or T cells enriched from blood (not recorded which). The receptors come from a man between 18 and 29 years old who had recovered from COVID-19.

The V and J genes are TRBV12-5 and TRBJ1-2, with D unresolved. Trimming removed 7 bases from V and 3 bases from J, with 15 bases in between. This CDR3 has 14 residues. CDR1 is LGHNT and CDR2 is FRNRAP in the germline V gene. In DNA, the CDR3 is TGTGCTAGTGCCCTAACCGGGAGGTACTATGGCTACACCTTC. It yields the protein CASALTGRYYGYTF.

V and J are TRBV6-6 and TRBJ2-2; 9 positions match TRBD1. The CDR3 extends over 14 amino acids. Germline CDR1 reads MNHNY; CDR2 reads SVGAGI (reference sequence). V trimming: 8 bases; J trimming: 8 bases; junction bases outside the gene matches: 9. The CDR3 here is CASRRRGQGGELFF. CDR3 nucleotides: TGTGCCAGCCGCCGTCGGGGACAGGGAGGGGAGCTGTTTTTT.

This chain links TRBV29-1 with TRBJ2-7; D may be TRBD1 (6 bases). Germline V lookup: CDR1 SQVTM, CDR2 ANQGSEA. V was cut by 3 bases and J by 0 bases, with 15 bases left in between. This CDR3 is built from 15 residues. CDR3 coding DNA: TGCAGCGTTGAGGGACACCAAGGATCCTCCTACGAGCAGTACTTC. The encoded protein is CSVEGHQGSSYEQYF.

The chain recombines TRBV28 with TRBJ1-5, with D perhaps TRBD1 (5 bases). V shed 4 bases and J shed 2 bases, with 12 bases lying between them. Germline values: CDR1 MDHEN, CDR2 SYDVKM. The CDR3 runs 15 residues. The CDR3 coding sequence is TGTGCCAGCAGTTCCAGTGGGGCTGGCAATCAGCCCCAGCATTTT. It encodes CASSSSGAGNQPQHF.

This clone appeared once. The rearrangement joins TRBV2 to TRBJ2-1; TRBD2 matches at 7 bases. CDR1 is SNHLY and CDR2 is FYNNEI in the germline V gene. The CDR3 has 17 amino acids. V lost 5 bases and J lost 7; bases outside the gene matches: 17. The DNA for the CDR3 is TGTGCCAGCAGTCCCCTTGGCGGGAGCGCGTTAGTGAATGAGCAGTTCTTC. Amino acids: CASSPLGGSALVNEQFF.

The V gene is TRBV28, the J gene TRBJ1-1; weak D call: TRBD1 (5 bases). V was trimmed by 8 bases and J by 9 bases, leaving 10 bases between them. Germline-derived CDR1 and CDR2 are MDHEN and SYDVKM. This CDR3 comprises 10 residues. CDR3 sequence (DNA): TGTGCCAGCGGGGCTTCGAAAGCTTTCTTT. Protein sequence: CASGASKAFF.

The chain has TRBV18 and TRBJ1-2, with TRBD1 as a possible D gene (6 bases). Germline-derived CDR1 and CDR2 are KGHSH and LQKENI. Trimming removed 0 bases at V and 5 bases at J, with 16 bases between. This CDR3 has 16 residues. CDR3 loop: CASSPPSPRGWYGYTF. The DNA of the CDR3 is TGTGCCAGCTCACCACCCTCGCCCAGGGGATGGTATGGCTACACCTTC.

This chain connects TRBV3-1 (or the pseudogene TRBV3-2) to TRBJ1-3, with D maybe TRBD1 (5 bases). The CDR3 contains 13 residues. The germline gives CDR1 LGHDT, CDR2 YNNKEL (reference sequence). Trimming left V 0 bases short and J 8 bases short, with 8 bases between. The CDR3 protein is CASSQEGAYTIYF. For the CDR3, the DNA is TGTGCCAGCAGCCAAGAAGGGGCGTACACCATATATTTT.

The rearrangement links TRBV2 to TRBJ1-5; TRBD1 is a possible D gene (6 bases). Germline V lookup: CDR1 SNHLY, CDR2 FYNNEI. This CDR3 has 13 residues. Deletions cut 11 bases from V and 4 bases from J, with 15 bases between. The CDR3 DNA follows: TGTGCCTCCAGCTACAGGGAGAATCAGCCCCAGCATTTT. Translated: CASSYRENQPQHF.

The chain carries TRBV10-3 and TRBJ2-7; 7 nucleotides align to TRBD1. CDR1 and CDR2 from the germline V gene are ENHRY and SYGVKD. CDR3 size: 13 residues. Trimming cost V 6 bases and J 3 bases; bases outside gene matches: 5. The DNA of the CDR3 is TGTGCCATCAGGATCGGGACAGACTACGAGCAGTACTTC. The encoded protein is CAIRIGTDYEQYF.

The chain links TRBV24-1 to TRBJ2-5, with D perhaps TRBD2 (6 bases). CDR1 and CDR2 (germline): KGHDR, SFDVKD. The CDR3 has 16 amino acids. V was clipped by 0 bases and J by 4 bases, with 14 bases between them. The CDR3 is CATSDLVSGTGETQYF. CDR3 in DNA: TGTGCCACCAGTGATTTGGTTTCAGGGACTGGAGAGACCCAGTACTTC.

This clone was observed once. The rearrangement links TRBV5-5 to TRBJ2-7, with 8 bases that match TRBD2. Looked up from germline, CDR1 is SGHKS and CDR2 is YYEKEE (reference sequence). This CDR3 comprises 17 residues. The J segment lost 2 bases and the V segment lost 2 bases, leaving 12 bases of the junction unmatched. This CDR3 is CASSFDSAGGETYEQYF. In nucleotides, the CDR3 is TGTGCCAGCAGCTTCGACTCGGCGGGGGGCGAAACCTACGAGCAGTACTTC.

The chain is built from TRBV7-9 and TRBJ2-5; perhaps TRBD2 as D (6 bases). The germline V gene encodes CDR1 SEHNR and CDR2 FQNEAQ (reference sequence). V was shortened by 1 base and J by 0 bases, with 18 bases between the two germline ends. The CDR3 is 18 residues long. CDR3 nucleotides: TGTGCCAGCAGCTTAGGTACAGCGGGTATCTTGTACCAAGAGACCCAGTACTTC. Amino acid sequence: CASSLGTAGILYQETQYF.